This T cell receptor beta chain is from a study of blood T cell repertoires in COVID-19. The Seattle patients joined while their infection was active and were tracked longitudinally afterward. The V end was cut by 5 bases, the J end by 1 base, with 11 bases between. The CDR3 is 14 residues long. The V gene's germline CDR1 is MNHEY and CDR2 SVGAGI. Per the original data handling: Reference gene primer amplification yielded estimated nucleated cell counts. TCRdb's copy holds only in-frame clones and misses some; the assay was immunoSEQ multiplex PCR. That table supplies the V and J calls and clone size; D and trimming were determined from the DNA. The profile shows some 450,000 clones, 88% of them singletons.

The J gene is TRBJ1-1, the V gene TRBV6-5, with D possibly being TRBD1 (5 bases). This TCR came from a woman between 50 and 59 years old with COVID-19, enrolled during active disease. The specimen was peripheral blood. Written as DNA, the CDR3 is TGTGCCAGCAGTCCGGGACTCACGAACACTGAAGCTTTCTTT. Protein sequence: CASSPGLTNTEAFF.